Listed here is a single T cell receptor (beta chain). As yet, its antigen is unknown. The germline V gene encodes CDR1 GTSNPN and CDR2 SVGIG (reference sequence). Losses at the gene ends were 3 bases for V and 5 bases for J; bases not matched to a gene: 0. This CDR3 contains 12 residues. Sequencing used immunoSEQ multiplex PCR; TCRdb keeps in-frame clones, though not all of them. Of around 70,000 clones in the sample, about 90% were seen once. These data originate in a study of cytomegalovirus exposure and HLA in healthy donors. Notes on the study in general: Usually a TCR sequence was rare, but some public TCRs were found in many donors. TCR clusters originating in the first cohort tended to co-occur in the roughly 120 validation repertoires, according to a later analysis. Altogether, some 160 TCR beta chains were recorded as cytomegalovirus-associated.

The chain links TRBV30 to TRBJ2-1, with 8 bases that match TRBD2. Sequencing was performed on PBMCs. The sequence was obtained from a man aged 18-30 years in good health and CMV-seronegative. CDR3 sequence (DNA): TGTGCCTGGAGCGGGAGGGACAATGAGCAGTTCTTC. This gives the protein CAWSGRDNEQFF. Together with reference TRBV30 and TRBJ2-1, the CDR3 gives the full variable domain: SQTIHQWPATLVQPVGSPLSLECTVEGTSNPNLYWYRQAAGRGLQLLFYSVGIGQISSEVPQNLSASRPQDRQFILSSKKLLLSDSGFYLCAWSGRDNEQFFGPGTRLTVL.